These T cell receptor beta chains were read from a single sample in a study of vaccination effects on CD4 cells after COVID-19. These receptors' targets are unknown. Some clones are missing from TCRdb's copy, which holds only in-frame ones; the method was immunoSEQ multiplex PCR. The repertoire consists of 65,000 to 70,000 clones, with about 80% occurring once and the leading ten covering 0.8% to 1%. The sequenced sample was CD4+ T cells from PBMCs cultured with HCoV-OC43 spike peptides, obtained after COVID-19 vaccination. The receptors here all came from a human donor who received a COVID-19 vaccine. Each CDR3 is given with its conserved first and last residue. D genes are given only for firm matches. Rows give clone size only sometimes, using once, few, many, or a class for an expanded clone.

clone_size,d_call,v_call,j_call,cdr3_nt,cdr3_aa
few,TRBD1,TRBV13,TRBJ2-2,TGTGCCAGCAGCGCTAGCGACAGGGGGCGAAACACCGGGGAGCTGTTTTTT,CASSASDRGRNTGELFF
NA,NA,TRBV5-4,TRBJ2-5,TGTGCCAGCAGCCCTCGTAGGGGGGGCCAAGAGACCCAGTACTTC,CASSPRRGGQETQYF
once,NA,TRBV28,TRBJ1-1,TGTGCCAGCAGTTTATCGGGGGGCGCGTTCGCTGAAGCTTTCTTT,CASSLSGGAFAEAFF
NA,TRBD1,TRBV6-6,TRBJ1-5,TGTGCCAGCAGCCCCGGGACAGGGGTCTATCAGCCCCAGCATTTT,CASSPGTGVYQPQHF
NA,TRBD1,TRBV4-1,TRBJ2-1,TGCGCCAGCAGTAACAGGGGTTTGAATGAGCAGTTCTTC,CASSNRGLNEQFF
NA,NA,TRBV6-2/TRBV6-3,TRBJ1-2,TGTGCCAGCAGTGACTTTATGGACTATGGCTACACCTTC,CASSDFMDYGYTF
few,TRBD1,TRBV28,TRBJ1-5,TGTGCCAGCAGATGGACAGGGAATCAGCCCCAGCATTTT,CASRWTGNQPQHF
NA,NA,TRBV7-2,TRBJ1-2,TGTGCCAGCAGCTTAGTTGTCCAGGGTGGCTATGGCTACACCTTC,CASSLVVQGGYGYTF
NA,TRBD1,TRBV5-1,TRBJ2-6,TGCGCCAGCAGCCCGGACAGGGGGAGCTCTGGGGCCAACGTCCTGACTTTC,CASSPDRGSSGANVLTF
NA,NA,TRBV6-5,TRBJ1-6,TGTGCGACGTGTTACTATAATTCACCCCTCCACTTT,CATCYYNSPLHF
NA,NA,TRBV2,TRBJ1-1,TGTGCCAGCAGTGACCTAGGGCAGCCGAACACTGAAGCTTTCTTT,CASSDLGQPNTEAFF
NA,TRBD1,TRBV18,TRBJ1-2,TGTGCCAGCTCGCTAGACAGGGAGGTTGGCTACACCTTC,CASSLDREVGYTF
NA,NA,TRBV10-1,TRBJ2-3,TGCGCCAGCAGTGAGGGGCAGGGCAGCACAGATACGCAGTATTTT,CASSEGQGSTDTQYF
NA,NA,TRBV5-4,TRBJ2-2,TGTGCCAGCAGCCGTCGTCCGTACTCGGGCCAAAACACCGGGGAGCTGTTTTTT,CASSRRPYSGQNTGELFF
NA,TRBD1,TRBV4-1,TRBJ2-5,TGCGCCAGCAGCCAAGACATGGGGACAGGGGGGACCCAGTACTTC,CASSQDMGTGGTQYF
NA,NA,TRBV6-2/TRBV6-3,TRBJ2-2,TGTGCCAGCAGTCCGCGGGCCACATTGGGGGTGCTGTTTTTT,CASSPRATLGVLFF